This T cell receptor (beta chain) was obtained from a study of regulatory T cells in long-lasting Graves disease. For the study at large: Graves' disease counted as persistent after over 5 years of antithyroid drugs with positive TSH receptor antibodies.

Of note for this clonotype: Its target is unknown.

Stated time point: persistent/refractory GD, antithyroid drugs over 5 years with positive TRAb. RNA from PBMCs was the source of the TCR library. The source of the patients was an endocrinology department in Xi'an, China. Study-wide points: The TCR repertoire of persistent Graves' patients was less diverse than that of newly diagnosed ones.

The CDR3 has 20 amino acids. V was cut by 0 bases and J by 0 bases, with 22 bases left in between. Germline V gives CDR1 SGDLS, CDR2 YYNGEE. Assembly of TCR beta libraries relied on iRepertoire HTBI primers together with Arm-PCR of CDR3 regions. A single record per CDR3 protein comes from TCRdb applying MiXCR to the multiplex PCR reads. The table lists about 430,000 distinct CDR3 sequences, roughly 23% of them singletons. The sequence was collected from a female donor with Graves disease. The sequencing here drew on peripheral blood mononuclear cells (PBMCs), taken when the disease was refractory, from a patient treated with antithyroid drugs. This chain connects TRBV9 to TRBJ2-1, with D perhaps matching TRBD2 (5 bases). CDR3 sequence (DNA): TGTGCCAGCAGCGTAGTGGCCGCGGGTGAGGGTTCTGGCTCCTACAATGAGCAGTTCTTC. This translates into CASSVVAAGEGSGSYNEQFF.